The 24 T cell receptor beta chains below all came from one sample that was sequenced in a study of identical twins (dated by TCRdb to 2016 to 2018). To prepare the library, 5' RACE was applied. The sequencing machine was an Illumina HiSeq 2000. TCRdb reran the public reads through fastp at Q25 and MiXCR, keeping productive beta chains. Entries are consolidated by CDR3 protein sequence, retaining the most common genes and DNA. The sample table shows about 520,000 distinct CDR3 sequences, and less than 25% are seen once. Around 1% of the sample goes to the ten largest clones. This sample also belongs to another study, concerning T cells expressing NK-cell markers.

Material for sequencing was CD4+ T cells sorted from blood. The receptors originated from a woman aged 18 to 35 in good health.

The chain is built from TRBV29-1 and TRBJ1-2; D is ambiguous. The V gene lost 3 bases and the J gene lost 10 bases, with 12 bases spanning the gap. CDR1 SQVTM and CDR2 ANQGSEA come from the germline V gene. The CDR3 consists of 11 residues. CDR3 sequence (DNA): TGCAGCGTTGAGGGCCAGGCCTCCTACACCTTC. Amino acids: CSVEGQASYTF. Variable domain in full (rest from reference TRBV29-1 and TRBJ1-2): SAVISQKPSRDICQRGTSLTIQCQVDSQVTMMFWYRQQPGQSLTLIATANQGSEATYESGFVIDKFPISRPNLTFSTLTVSNMSPEDSSIYLCSVEGQASYTFGSGTRLTVV.

The chain recombines TRBV2 with TRBJ2-3; tentative D call: TRBD2 (6 bases). The CDR3 has 13 residues. Trimming stripped 5 bases from V and 4 bases from J, with 10 bases between. Germline CDR1 is SNHLY and CDR2 is FYNNEI. The CDR3, as DNA: TGTGCCAGCAGTACGGAGGGTCCAGATACGCAGTATTTT. Residues: CASSTEGPDTQYF.

This clonotype has just a few counts. The chain couples TRBV9 to TRBJ2-7; 7 bases map to TRBD1. Losses at the gene ends were 4 bases for V and 2 bases for J; bases not matched to a gene: 9. The CDR3 is 15 amino acids. Germline V gene data show CDR1 as SGDLS and CDR2 as YYNGEE. The CDR3: CASSFRQGVAYEQYF. The CDR3 DNA sequence: TGTGCCAGCAGCTTCCGACAGGGAGTCGCCTACGAGCAGTACTTC.

This chain uses TRBV2 with TRBJ2-7; TRBD2 matches at 8 bases. Trimming removed 4 bases from V and 2 bases from J; junction bases left unmatched: 13. The CDR3 length is 17 residues. CDR1 and CDR2 (germline): SNHLY, FYNNEI. CDR3 in DNA: TGTGCCAGCAGTGGAACGGCGGAGGGACTAGTGGCCTACGAGCAGTACTTC. Encoded protein: CASSGTAEGLVAYEQYF.

This clonotype has only a few counts. This sequence joins TRBV7-2 and TRBJ2-3; a possible D gene is TRBD2 (6 bases). Germline CDR1 reads SGHTA; CDR2 reads FQGNSA. This CDR3 contains 15 residues. Trimming took off 6 bases at V and 5 bases at J, with 18 bases between the two ends. The CDR3 loop is CASSWRRMREDTQYF. For the CDR3, the DNA is TGTGCCAGCAGTTGGCGGCGGATGCGGGAAGATACGCAGTATTTT.

The rearrangement uses TRBV5-4 and TRBJ2-1; the match to TRBD2 covers 8 bases. Looked up from germline, CDR1 is SGHNT and CDR2 is YYREEE (reference sequence). The trim removed 3 bases at V and 7 bases at J, leaving 9 bases unmatched. The CDR3 sequence is 15 residues long. CDR3 DNA: TGTGCCAGCAGCTCGTTGACGGGGGGGCAAAATGAGCAGTTCTTC. As protein: CASSSLTGGQNEQFF.

This rearrangement joins TRBV7-2 to TRBJ2-7, with TRBD2 identical over 8 bases. V shed 1 base and J 3 bases; nucleotides not matched to a gene: 5. The V gene's germline CDR1 is SGHTA and CDR2 FQGNSA. The CDR3 covers 15 residues. CDR3 DNA sequence: TGTGCCAGCAGCTTAGAAGCCCTAGCGGGCTACGAGCAGTACTTC. It specifies CASSLEALAGYEQYF. Combining the CDR3 with reference TRBV7-2 and TRBJ2-7 gives the whole variable domain GAGVSQSPSNKVTEKGKDVELRCDPISGHTALYWYRQSLGQGLEFLIYFQGNSAPDKSGLPSDRFSAERTGGSVSTLTIQRTQQEDSAVYLCASSLEALAGYEQYFGPGTRLTVT.

The chain uses TRBV3-1 and TRBJ2-3; no reliable D call. This CDR3 region has 17 residues. CDR1 LGHDT and CDR2 YNNKEL come from the germline V gene (reference sequence). V was trimmed by 5 bases and J by 0 bases, leaving 18 bases between them. The CDR3 protein is CASSARRSTSSTDTQYF. The CDR3 nucleotides read TGTGCCAGCAGCGCTCGACGTAGCACCTCTAGCACAGATACGCAGTATTTT.

This clonotype showed up just a few times. This sequence joins TRBV20-1 and TRBJ1-2; D is perhaps TRBD1 (5 bases). This CDR3 region has 13 residues. Germline V CDR1 and CDR2: DFQATT, SNEGSKA (reference sequence). The ends were cut back, 0 bases at V and 3 bases at J, with 8 bases in the middle. Here the CDR3 reads CSAREGRHYGYTF. Written as DNA, the CDR3 is TGCAGTGCTAGAGAGGGGCGTCACTATGGCTACACCTTC.

This clonotype has a count of ten or more. The J gene is TRBJ2-1, the V gene TRBV6-2 or TRBV6-3; D gene unclear. V gave up 4 bases and J gave up 2 bases, with 9 bases separating them. CDR3 size: 14 residues. Looked up from germline, CDR1 is MNHEY and CDR2 is SVGEGT. CDR3 coding DNA: TGTGCCAGCAGTTCGGAATACCCCTACAATGAGCAGTTCTTC. Amino acid sequence: CASSSEYPYNEQFF.

This clonotype occurred many times. V and J are TRBV12-3 or TRBV12-4 and TRBJ1-4; D unclear. Trimming took off 1 base at V and 0 bases at J, with 9 bases between the two ends. The CDR3 loop spans 16 amino acids. The CDR3 spells CASSLGRIATNEKLFF. The DNA of the CDR3 is TGTGCCAGCAGTTTAGGTCGAATCGCAACTAATGAAAAACTGTTTTTT.

CDR3 amino acids: CASTLGVPTDTQYF. The CDR3 DNA is TGTGCCAGCACTCTAGGGGTGCCCACAGATACGCAGTATTTT. The chain employs TRBV9 and TRBJ2-3; D might be TRBD1 (5 bases). Germline V gives CDR1 SGDLS, CDR2 YYNGEE. The CDR3 loop spans 14 amino acids. Trimming removed 6 bases from V and 2 bases from J, with 13 bases in between.

The sample holds a few counts of this clonotype. V is TRBV20-1 and J is TRBJ2-7; no firm D call. CDR1 and CDR2 from the germline V gene are DFQATT and SNEGSKA (reference sequence). Trimming shortened V by 7 bases and J by 3 bases, and 13 bases separated the two germline ends. The CDR3 length is 12 residues. The CDR3 loop reads CSVGITSYEQYF. The CDR3 nucleotides read TGCAGTGTAGGGATAACGAGCTACGAGCAGTACTTC.

This clonotype occurred many times. This chain joins TRBV5-1 and TRBJ2-5; D gene ambiguous. This CDR3 has 11 residues. CDR1 and CDR2 (germline): SGHRS, YFSETQ. The V end lost 3 bases, the J end lost 5 bases, and 5 bases lay between the germline ends. The CDR3 bases are TGCGCCAGCAGCTCTAAGGAGACCCAGTACTTC. Its protein product is CASSSKETQYF.

Only a few counts were recorded for this clonotype. The chain uses TRBV6-2 or TRBV6-3 and TRBJ2-7; D assignment may be TRBD1 or TRBD2 (5 bases each). Germline V gene lookup returns CDR1 MNHEY and CDR2 SVGEGT. This CDR3 is 17 amino acids long. V lost 6 bases and J lost 1, with 22 bases in between. This chain's CDR3 is CASSDTGSGTTSYEQYF. In nucleotides, the CDR3 is TGTGCCAGCAGCGACACGGGTTCCGGGACGACATCCTACGAGCAGTACTTC.

This clonotype was found a few times. The rearrangement links TRBV12-3 or TRBV12-4 to TRBJ2-5, with D perhaps assigned TRBD1 or TRBD2 (5 bases each). Deletions cut 10 bases from V and 2 bases from J, with 14 bases between. There are 13 residues in the CDR3. The CDR3 reads CATGARLQETQYF. The CDR3 region has the DNA TGTGCCACCGGGGCCCGACTGCAAGAGACCCAGTACTTC.

The rearrangement joins TRBV15 to TRBJ2-1, with a tentative D call TRBD2 (5 bases). CDR3 length: 12 residues. V lost 1 base to trimming and J lost 7 bases, with 5 bases between them. The germline gives CDR1 LNHNV, CDR2 YYDKDF (reference sequence). The chain's CDR3 is CATSRAGNEQFF. The CDR3 region has the DNA TGTGCCACCAGCAGAGCGGGGAATGAGCAGTTCTTC. Full variable domain (rest looked up from reference TRBV15 and TRBJ2-1): DAMVIQNPRYQVTQFGKPVTLSCSQTLNHNVMYWYQQKSSQAPKLLFHYYDKDFNNEADTPDNFQSRRPNTSFCFLDIRSPGLGDTAMYLCATSRAGNEQFFGPGTRLTVL.

The J gene is TRBJ2-3, the V gene TRBV9; D unclear. CDR1 SGDLS and CDR2 YYNGEE come from the germline V gene. The CDR3 is 12 amino acids. The V gene lost 4 bases and the J gene lost 5 bases, with 8 bases spanning the gap. CDR3 coding DNA: TGTGCCAGCAGCTTTATGATAGATACGCAGTATTTT. Residues: CASSFMIDTQYF.

This clonotype was seen at least ten times. The V gene is TRBV12-3 or TRBV12-4, the J gene TRBJ2-3, with D possibly being TRBD1 or TRBD2 (5 bases each). The CDR3 consists of 15 residues. The V end lost 0 bases, the J end lost 0 bases, and 7 bases lay between the germline ends. The CDR3 here is CASSLAGVSTDTQYF. CDR3 DNA: TGTGCCAGCAGTTTAGCGGGGGTTAGCACAGATACGCAGTATTTT.

This clonotype was recorded at least ten times. The CDR3 sequence is CSATDRGYGYTF. CDR3 sequence (DNA): TGCAGTGCTACGGACAGGGGCTATGGCTACACCTTC. The rearrangement uses TRBV20-1 and TRBJ1-2, with TRBD1 matching 9 bases. J gave up 4 bases and V 4 bases, and 1 base lay outside the gene matches. Germline CDR1 is DFQATT and CDR2 is SNEGSKA (reference sequence). This CDR3 region has 12 residues.

The chain uses TRBV6-1 and TRBJ1-2, with D possibly matching TRBD1 (6 bases). The length of the CDR3 is 15 residues. The V gene's germline CDR1 is MNHNS and CDR2 SASEGT. V was cut by 3 bases and J by 7 bases, with 18 bases left in between. The CDR3 region is CASSERGGDMVGYTF. The CDR3 DNA reads as TGTGCCAGCAGTGAGAGGGGGGGGGACATGGTTGGCTACACCTTC.

Only a few counts were recorded for this clonotype. The V call is TRBV7-9, the J call TRBJ1-6; D unclear. Per the germline V gene, CDR1 is SEHNR and CDR2 is FQNEAQ (reference sequence). This CDR3 contains 12 residues. Trimming took off 5 bases at V and 8 bases at J, with 7 bases between the two ends. CDR3 in amino acids: CASSALYSPLHF. The CDR3 DNA reads as TGTGCCAGCAGCGCTCTCTATTCACCCCTCCACTTT.

The chain recombines TRBV10-1 with TRBJ2-7; 7 bases are a match to TRBD2. Trimming took 4 bases from V and 5 from J; bases not matched to a gene: 5. The CDR3 contains 13 residues. The germline V gene has CDR1 WNHNN and CDR2 SYGVQD (reference sequence). The CDR3, as DNA: TGCGCCAGCAGTGTGGGGGGGAGGGACGAGCAGTACTTC. This translates into CASSVGGRDEQYF.

At least ten counts were recorded for this clonotype. The rearrangement joins TRBV12-3 or TRBV12-4 to TRBJ2-5; weak D call: TRBD2 (5 bases). V gave up 3 bases and J gave up 4 bases, with 9 bases separating them. The CDR3 consists of 13 residues. The CDR3 coding sequence is TGTGCCAGCAGTTTCGCGAGCGGAGAGACCCAGTACTTC. Its protein is CASSFASGETQYF.